Listed below are T cell receptor beta chains from one sample, sequenced in a study of blood T cells in healthy people across ages. TCRdb re-analysed the 5' RACE reads in MiXCR, keeping a single row per CDR3 protein. The repertoire holds about 640,000 distinct CDR3 sequences, with approximately 59% as singletons. Sequencing was done on a sample of blood. The receptors shown here come from a man in his 60s in good health. Both conserved end residues are part of each CDR3.

J: TRBJ2-7; V: TRBV12-3/TRBV12-4; CDR3: CASSSTGQGSYEQYF
J: TRBJ2-7; V: TRBV4-1; CDR3: CASSQVVRGSGEQYF
J: TRBJ2-1; V: TRBV11-2; CDR3: CASSLVGQTYEQFF
J: TRBJ2-1; V: TRBV5-6; CDR3: CASRTRGDNEQFF
J: TRBJ1-4; V: TRBV7-2; CDR3: CASSKAPGAGEKLFF
J: TRBJ1-4; V: TRBV21-1; CDR3: CARLTGSVEKLFF
J: TRBJ2-1; V: TRBV20-1; CDR3: CSATQGLAGVNYNEQFF
J: TRBJ2-7; V: TRBV5-5; CDR3: CASSEGTGSYEQYF
J: TRBJ2-1; V: TRBV5-5; CDR3: CASSPPDTGEATMRFF
J: TRBJ2-1; V: TRBV20-1; CDR3: CSARDWTAYNEQFF
J: TRBJ2-1; V: TRBV5-1; CDR3: CASSDWDQTPYNEQFF
J: TRBJ2-3; V: TRBV4-1; CDR3: CASSQGPGFNRSTDTQYF
J: TRBJ1-6; V: TRBV5-5; CDR3: CASNLPGGYNSPLHF
J: TRBJ2-5; V: TRBV6-5; CDR3: CASSQEGLNWETQYF
J: TRBJ1-1; V: TRBV10-3; CDR3: CAISARNNTEAFF
J: TRBJ2-7; V: TRBV2; CDR3: CASTPLRGEQYF
J: TRBJ2-5; V: TRBV4-2; CDR3: CASSPHGRGYQETQYF
J: TRBJ2-5; V: TRBV20-1; CDR3: CSARDPGGAVRETQYF
J: TRBJ2-7; V: TRBV12-3/TRBV12-4; CDR3: CASPYSRPLPYEQYF
J: TRBJ1-5; V: TRBV3-1; CDR3: CASSQDGQPQHF
J: TRBJ2-5; V: TRBV20-1; CDR3: CSARDWTAETQYF
J: TRBJ1-2; V: TRBV3-1; CDR3: CASSQGTATNYGCTF
J: TRBJ2-1; V: TRBV29-1; CDR3: CSVGGAIYNEQFF
J: TRBJ2-5; V: TRBV3-1; CDR3: CASSPIGPDETQYF
J: TRBJ2-7; V: TRBV11-2; CDR3: CASSLSRSTYEQYF
J: TRBJ1-5; V: TRBV12-3/TRBV12-4; CDR3: CASSIGWNQPQHF
J: TRBJ2-5; V: TRBV3-1; CDR3: CASSLSGTGAETQYF
J: TRBJ2-4; V: TRBV18; CDR3: CASSPQPPSLGNIQYF
J: TRBJ1-1; V: TRBV6-6; CDR3: CASSYFGGTEAFF
J: TRBJ1-1; V: TRBV10-3; CDR3: CAISEPGVTEAFF
J: TRBJ2-1; V: TRBV5-1; CDR3: CASSFGTGRGEQFF
J: TRBJ2-7; V: TRBV9; CDR3: CATQRRIGTDSSYEQYF
J: TRBJ2-3; V: TRBV7-8; CDR3: CASSLTWGGATSTDTQYF
J: TRBJ2-5; V: TRBV5-1; CDR3: CASSLMPGETQYF
J: TRBJ1-6; V: TRBV6-5; CDR3: CASRALTSPLHF
J: TRBJ2-7; V: TRBV9; CDR3: CASSVGATSGSYEQYF
J: TRBJ2-1; V: TRBV12-3/TRBV12-4; CDR3: CASSFHGAEGNEQFF
J: TRBJ1-5; V: TRBV6-6; CDR3: CASSYGDQPQHF
J: TRBJ1-5; V: TRBV10-3; CDR3: CAISEGDRDRGQPQHF
J: TRBJ1-5; V: TRBV12-3/TRBV12-4; CDR3: CASSVDGGDQPQHF
J: TRBJ2-5; V: TRBV11-2; CDR3: CASSLRQGAETQYF
J: TRBJ2-1; V: TRBV15; CDR3: CATSRKSGGPYNEQFF
J: TRBJ2-7; V: TRBV4-1; CDR3: CASSHGIGSYEQYF
J: TRBJ2-1; V: TRBV29-1; CDR3: CSAEVTSVFEQFF
J: TRBJ1-1; V: TRBV27; CDR3: CASSLFWTGFENTEAFF
J: TRBJ2-5; V: TRBV18; CDR3: CASSRSGGAQETQYF
J: TRBJ2-3; V: TRBV7-2; CDR3: CASSYARDSGTDTQYF
J: TRBJ2-5; V: TRBV7-2; CDR3: CASSLAVYGGRETQYF
J: TRBJ2-5; V: TRBV7-2; CDR3: CASSPWGGVGETQYF
J: TRBJ1-2; V: TRBV12-3/TRBV12-4; CDR3: CASGSPTNGYTF
J: TRBJ1-2; V: TRBV10-3; CDR3: CAISESPGGVEGGYTF
J: TRBJ1-6; V: TRBV4-1; CDR3: CASSQRSSYNSPLHF
J: TRBJ2-5; V: TRBV14; CDR3: CASSLPHRGTVGAGQETQYF
J: TRBJ2-1; V: TRBV3-1; CDR3: CASSQGSGSEQFF
J: TRBJ2-1; V: TRBV7-2; CDR3: CASSPIGGTGIEQFF
J: TRBJ2-1; V: TRBV29-1; CDR3: CSVNPSYRGGEQFF
J: TRBJ2-3; V: TRBV4-1; CDR3: CASSLTQDVDTQYF